This TCR beta chain was identified in a study of T cells after yellow fever vaccination. Study details: Fractions low in cell number were prepared with SMART-Seq v4 Ultra Low Input. Study results and caveats: Re-detected after boosting: most primary clones, 96% of CD4 and under 90% of CD8.

The study made its TCR cDNA through 5'RACE template switching. That step introduced a universal primer site along with UMIs. TCRdb reprocessed the 5' RACE reads via MiXCR and lists one record per CDR3 protein. The table includes around 500,000 distinct CDR3 sequences, 20% to 25% detected once. Germline V lookup: CDR1 KGHSH, CDR2 LQKENI. The V and J ends lost 3 bases and 4 bases respectively, with 12 bases between them. This CDR3 has 14 residues. In the case of this clonotype: Its matching antigen is unknown.

The material sequenced was PBMCs, taken about 21 days after the first yellow fever vaccination. The chain has TRBV18 and TRBJ2-5; D is perhaps TRBD2 (6 bases). The TCR comes from a man aged 18 to 29 who received the YFV17D yellow fever vaccine. The CDR3 reads CASSPRAGRETQYF. CDR3 coding DNA: TGTGCCAGCTCACCCCGGGCCGGGAGAGAGACCCAGTACTTC.